This T cell receptor (beta chain) was identified in a study of identical twins. General study findings and limits: Insertions ran lower in abundant cord blood beta clonotypes, though not in memory repertoires.

V lost 4 bases and J lost 7; bases outside the gene matches: 5. The CDR3 has 13 amino acids. Germline-derived CDR1 and CDR2 are SGHTA and FQGNSA. Template switching (which added a universal primer site) was used, and cDNA carried unique molecular identifiers. A single record per CDR3 protein comes from TCRdb applying MiXCR to the 5' RACE reads. The sample records a few hundred thousand distinct CDR3 sequences, roughly 10% being singletons. A word on this clonotype: What it binds is unknown.

The chain joins TRBV7-2 to TRBJ1-1; 8 bases map to TRBD1. The TCR sequence derives from a man over 45 in good health. Sequencing used memory T cells sorted from blood. The CDR3 here is CASSSGGTGEAFF. Here the CDR3 DNA reads TGTGCCAGCAGCTCAGGGGGGACAGGTGAAGCTTTCTTT. The whole variable domain, filled in from reference TRBV7-2 and TRBJ1-1, reads GAGVSQSPSNKVTEKGKDVELRCDPISGHTALYWYRQSLGQGLEFLIYFQGNSAPDKSGLPSDRFSAERTGGSVSTLTIQRTQQEDSAVYLCASSSGGTGEAFFGQGTRLTVV.